The clone carrying this T cell receptor (beta chain) appeared a few times. TCRdb reprocessed the RT-PCR reads via MiXCR and lists one record per CDR3 protein. The sample carries more than 550,000 distinct CDR3 sequences, more than 13% recorded once. Between the trimmed V and J ends, which lost 0 bases and 3 bases, there was a span of 14 bases. Germline V gene data show CDR1 as LNHNV and CDR2 as YYDKDF (reference sequence). The CDR3 has 16 residues. This receptor was taken from a female donor in good health, serving as a healthy control. V and J are TRBV15 and TRBJ2-5; weak D call: TRBD1 (5 bases). The sequencing input was memory CD4+ T cells from blood. The DNA of the CDR3 is TGTGCCACCAGCAGAGATAGGTCTCTAGGGGAAGAGACCCAGTACTTC. It yields the protein CATSRDRSLGEETQYF.